This TCR beta chain appears in the sequencing data of a study of cytomegalovirus exposure and HLA in healthy donors. General observations from the study: An Asian-associated ancestry cluster reportedly showed fewer N-insertions than the roughly 670-donor mean in a later analysis. Common viral pathogens seemed to be connected with several of the most significant clusters, according to a later analysis. There were 150 to 200 TCR beta chains listed as cytomegalovirus-associated. Later analysis found that TCR beta chains associated with HLA were more clonally expanded than other, equally common chains.

Concerning this clone itself: As yet, its antigen is unknown.

PCR primers comprised 60 Vbeta and 13 Jbeta primers. Profiled with immunoSEQ multiplex PCR; TCRdb holds only in-frame clones, not every one. Here the sample spans about 80,000 clones, 75% to 85% being singletons. The sample taken for sequencing was PBMCs. The clonotype originates from a man aged 45 to 65 in good health and CMV-seropositive.

The CDR3 is CASSEIQGHSYEQYF. The CDR3 nucleotides read TGCGCCAGCAGTGAGATTCAGGGTCACTCCTACGAGCAGTACTTC. This sequence joins TRBV10-1 and TRBJ2-7; a weak D match, TRBD1 (5 bases). The CDR3 spans 15 residues. Trimming took 2 bases from V and 0 from J, leaving 11 bases between them. Looked up from germline, CDR1 is WNHNN and CDR2 is SYGVQD (reference sequence).